These 15 T cell receptor beta chains share one sample of origin, sequenced in a study of shared clonotypes between healthy human individuals. Sequencing was performed with immunoSEQ multiplex PCR; in TCRdb, only in-frame clones are kept and a portion is missing. This table holds hundreds of thousands of clones, 90% to 96% found once. Sequencing was performed on naive CD4+ T cells sorted from blood. Subset meaning: CD45RA+ positively selected. All receptors derive from a woman aged 30 to 39 in good health.

The CDR3 region has the DNA TGTGCCAGCAGCAGGTCCACTGAAGCTTTCTTT. Translating it yields CASSRSTEAFF. The chain recombines TRBV5-6 with TRBJ1-1, with D uncertain. V lost 4 bases and J 4 bases, leaving 5 bases between the germline ends. The length of the CDR3 is 11 residues. CDR1 is SGHDT, CDR2 YYEEEE, per germline. Using reference TRBV5-6 and TRBJ1-1 for the parts outside the CDR3, the full variable domain is DAGVTQSPTHLIKTRGQQVTLRCSPKSGHDTVSWYQQALGQGPQFIFQYYEEEERQRGNFPDRFSGHQFPNYSSELNVNALLLGDSALYLCASSRSTEAFFGQGTRLTVV.

A word on this clone: The identical CDR3 is also encoded by other nucleotide sequences in the sample. The rearrangement uses TRBV27 and TRBJ2-7; D gene uncertain. CDR1 and CDR2 from the germline V gene are MNHEY and SMNVEV (reference sequence). V was pared by 8 bases and J by 0 bases, with 5 bases between. The CDR3 has 11 amino acids. CDR3 loop: CASRTSYEQYF. The CDR3 bases are TGTGCCAGCCGAACCTCCTACGAGCAGTACTTC.

The rearrangement uses TRBV10-1 and TRBJ2-7, with TRBD1 matching 9 bases. The CDR3 runs to 13 residues. V lost 6 bases to trimming and J lost 6 bases; unmatched junction nucleotides: 6. Per germline, CDR1 WNHNN and CDR2 SYGVQD (reference sequence). In DNA form, the CDR3 reads TGCGCCAGCAGCCGGACAGGGGTGGCCGAGCAGTACTTC. The encoded protein is CASSRTGVAEQYF.

The chain joins TRBV6-1 to TRBJ1-5; D gene uncertain. There are 14 residues in the CDR3. V was shortened by 2 bases and J by 4 bases, with 9 bases between the two germline ends. CDR1 and CDR2 from the germline V gene are MNHNS and SASEGT. The CDR3 coding sequence is TGTGCCAGCAGTGAACTCAGCGTAAATCAGCCCCAGCATTTT. This translates into CASSELSVNQPQHF.

For this clone: This sample includes further DNA sequences coding for the same CDR3. The chain carries TRBV11-3 and TRBJ2-3; D remains unclear. The germline CDR1 and CDR2 sequences are SGHNT and YENEEA. With 3 bases removed from V and 0 bases from J, the gap between germline ends came to 10 bases. The CDR3 length is 15 residues. The DNA for the CDR3 is TGTGCCAGCAGCTTGGGGTCTACTAGCACAGATACGCAGTATTTT. Its protein is CASSLGSTSTDTQYF. The full variable domain, its missing parts supplied by reference TRBV11-3 and TRBJ2-3, is EAGVVQSPRYKIIEKKQPVAFWCNPISGHNTLYWYLQNLGQGPELLIRYENEEAVDDSQLPKDRFSAERLKGVDSTLKIQPAELGDSAVYLCASSLGSTSTDTQYFGPGTRLTVL.

The J gene is TRBJ2-1, the V gene TRBV29-1; 14 nucleotides match TRBD2. With V trimmed by 0 bases and J by 8 bases, 6 bases remained unmatched. CDR1 and CDR2 from the germline V gene are SQVTM and ANQGSEA. The CDR3 runs to 16 residues. CDR3 protein: CSVEDGTSGSLHEQFF. CDR3 DNA sequence: TGCAGCGTTGAAGACGGGACTAGCGGGAGCCTCCATGAGCAGTTCTTC.

The chain has TRBV2 and TRBJ2-5; 8 bases match TRBD1. After removal of 8 bases from V and 11 bases from J, the junction contained 16 bases not matched to a gene. CDR1 and CDR2 (germline): SNHLY, FYNNEI. The CDR3 has 14 residues. CDR3 in amino acids: CASGGWTGPREQYF. The DNA of the CDR3 is TGTGCCAGCGGGGGGTGGACAGGGCCGAGAGAGCAGTACTTC.

The chain employs TRBV4-2 and TRBJ2-3, with 16 bases aligning to TRBD2. Germline trimming cut 1 base from V and 7 bases from J; bases unmatched to any gene: 8. This CDR3 is 18 amino acids long. The germline CDR1 and CDR2 sequences are LGHNA and YNFKEQ. CDR3 amino acids: CASSQGGRGLAGGNTQYF. CDR3 DNA: TGTGCCAGCAGCCAAGGAGGGCGGGGACTAGCGGGAGGGAATACGCAGTATTTT.

CDR3 in DNA: TGTGCCAGCAGCTTGGCTAGCGGGAGGGCAGGAGAGCAGTACTTC. Amino acid sequence: CASSLASGRAGEQYF. This chain connects TRBV7-9 to TRBJ2-7; 12 bases align to TRBD2. J lost 7 bases, V lost 3 bases, and 7 bases had no gene match. There are 15 residues in the CDR3. The V gene's germline CDR1 is SEHNR and CDR2 FQNEAQ (reference sequence).

V gene TRBV19 combines with J gene TRBJ2-7; the D gene is possibly TRBD1 (6 bases). Per the germline V gene, CDR1 is LNHDA and CDR2 is SQIVND (reference sequence). V lost 4 bases to trimming and J lost 3 bases, with 10 bases between them. CDR3 length equals 13 residues. CDR3 in amino acids: CASSTGHFYEQYF. The CDR3, as DNA: TGTGCCAGTAGTACGGGACATTTCTACGAGCAGTACTTC.

Remarks on this clone: One end of the junction is discordant with germline, which a read error may explain. This chain connects TRBV6-1 to TRBJ2-7, with 9 bases aligning to TRBD1. Germline V gene lookup returns CDR1 MNHNS and CDR2 SASEGT. The CDR3 runs 13 residues. The CDR3 spells CASNEQGAFEQYF. In DNA form, the CDR3 reads TGTGCCAGCAATGAACAGGGGGCTTTCGAGCAGTACTTC.

This sequence joins TRBV19 and TRBJ1-1; a weak D match, TRBD1 (6 bases). Germline V gene lookup returns CDR1 LNHDA and CDR2 SQIVND (reference sequence). The germline V and J ends were trimmed by 7 bases and 10 bases, with 19 bases remaining between them. This CDR3 is 13 amino acids long. The CDR3 region is CASTLGGGLGAFF. The CDR3 DNA reads as TGTGCCAGTACCCTCGGGGGCGGCTTGGGAGCTTTCTTT.

The chain is built from TRBV7-2 and TRBJ1-1; D gene uncertain. The CDR3 loop spans 15 amino acids. V was cut by 1 base and J by 0 bases, with 9 bases left in between. Per germline, CDR1 SGHTA and CDR2 FQGNSA. The CDR3 region is CASSLDPGLNTEAFF. The CDR3 nucleotides read TGTGCCAGCAGCTTAGATCCGGGATTGAACACTGAAGCTTTCTTT.

CDR3: CASSNSPDRGLGYTF. Here the CDR3 DNA reads TGTGCCAGCAGTAACTCCCCGGACAGGGGGCTTGGCTACACCTTC. The rearrangement uses TRBV27 and TRBJ1-2; TRBD1 matches at 11 bases. The CDR3 runs to 15 residues. Germline V lookup: CDR1 MNHEY, CDR2 SMNVEV (reference sequence). V dropped 5 bases and J dropped 7; count of bases not matched to a gene: 9.

The rearrangement joins TRBV7-7 to TRBJ2-7; tentative D call: TRBD2 (7 bases). This CDR3 contains 14 residues. V shed 5 bases and J shed 5 bases, with 16 bases lying between them. The germline CDR1 and CDR2 sequences are SSHAT and FNYEAQ (reference sequence). CDR3 DNA sequence: TGTGCCAGCAGCCCTGGGGGGGCCATTAACGAGCAGTACTTC. As protein: CASSPGGAINEQYF.